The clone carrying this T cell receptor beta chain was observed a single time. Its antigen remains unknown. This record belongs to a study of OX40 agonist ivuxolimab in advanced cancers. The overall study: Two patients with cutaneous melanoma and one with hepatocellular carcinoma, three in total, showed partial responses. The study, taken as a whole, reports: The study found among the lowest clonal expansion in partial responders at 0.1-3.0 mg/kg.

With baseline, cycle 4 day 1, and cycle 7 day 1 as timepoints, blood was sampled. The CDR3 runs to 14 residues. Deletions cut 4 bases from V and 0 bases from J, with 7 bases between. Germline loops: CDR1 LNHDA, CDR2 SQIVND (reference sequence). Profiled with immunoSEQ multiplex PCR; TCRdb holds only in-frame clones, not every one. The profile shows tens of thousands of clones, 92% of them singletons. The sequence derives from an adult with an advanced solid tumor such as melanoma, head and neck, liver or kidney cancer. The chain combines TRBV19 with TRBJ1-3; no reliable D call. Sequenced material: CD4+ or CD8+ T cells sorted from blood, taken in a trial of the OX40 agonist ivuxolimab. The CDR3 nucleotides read TGTGCCAGTAGTAGGGTAGCCTCTGGAAACACCATATATTTT. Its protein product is CASSRVASGNTIYF. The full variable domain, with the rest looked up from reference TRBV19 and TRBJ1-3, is DGGITQSPKYLFRKEGQNVTLSCEQNLNHDAMYWYRQDPGQGLRLIYYSQIVNDFQKGDIAEGYSVSREKKESFPLTVTSAQKNPTAFYLCASSRVASGNTIYFGEGSWLTVV.